The next 22 T cell receptor beta chains were all read from a single sample in a study of cytomegalovirus exposure and HLA in healthy donors. The primer mix had 60 Vbeta and 13 Jbeta primers. Measured with immunoSEQ multiplex PCR; TCRdb has only the in-frame clones, and not every one. The sample records around 150,000 clones, roughly 80% being singletons. Sequencing was done on a sample of PBMCs. Receptors were obtained from a middle-aged man in good health and CMV-seropositive.

The rearrangement uses TRBV2 and TRBJ2-7; 9 bases are shared with TRBD2. V lost 5 bases to trimming and J lost 6 bases; unmatched junction nucleotides: 11. Germline V gene sequence: CDR1 SNHLY, CDR2 FYNNEI. This CDR3 region has 15 residues. The CDR3 nucleotides read TGTGCCAGCAGTCGGGCGGGAGGGCCGACCGCCGAGCAGTACTTC. Residues: CASSRAGGPTAEQYF.

The rearrangement joins TRBV10-1 to TRBJ1-3; D is perhaps TRBD1 (5 bases). V was trimmed by 5 bases and J by 5 bases, leaving 16 bases between them. The CDR3 contains 15 residues. Germline CDR1 WNHNN, CDR2 SYGVQD (reference sequence). The CDR3 DNA reads TGCGCCAGCAGTCTGGTGGTGGGGCGAAGAAACACCATATATTTT. This gives the protein CASSLVVGRRNTIYF.

The chain couples TRBV4-1 to TRBJ2-7, with D perhaps TRBD2 (7 bases). CDR1 MGHRA and CDR2 YSYEKL come from the germline V gene. Trimming took off 0 bases at V and 5 bases at J, with 14 bases between the two ends. The CDR3 spans 15 residues. The CDR3 coding sequence is TGCGCCAGCAGCCAAGATACGGGGGGCAGGGACGAGCAGTACTTC. This translates into CASSQDTGGRDEQYF.

The chain carries TRBV29-1 and TRBJ2-1; 7 positions agree with TRBD2. V was pared by 7 bases and J by 9 bases, with 15 bases of the junction left unmatched. This CDR3 has 14 amino acids. Looked up from germline, CDR1 is SQVTM and CDR2 is ANQGSEA. The CDR3 DNA reads TGCAGCGCCCACCAAGCGGGACCCCTCGGTGAGCAGTTCTTC. Amino acid sequence: CSAHQAGPLGEQFF.

This chain joins TRBV5-1 and TRBJ1-2, with D unclear. Germline assignment: CDR1 SGHRS and CDR2 YFSETQ. V lost 1 base and J lost 5, with 15 bases in between. The CDR3 consists of 15 residues. Here the CDR3 reads CASSLFSPARYGYTF. The CDR3, as DNA: TGCGCCAGCAGCTTGTTCTCCCCAGCTAGGTATGGCTACACCTTC. The full variable domain, with the rest looked up from reference TRBV5-1 and TRBJ1-2, is KAGVTQTPRYLIKTRGQQVTLSCSPISGHRSVSWYQQTPGQGLQFLFEYFSETQRNKGNFPGRFSGRQFSNSRSEMNVSTLELGDSALYLCASSLFSPARYGYTFGSGTRLTVV.

The gene calls are TRBV5-4 and TRBJ2-7; 9 bases are shared with TRBD2. The V gene end was trimmed by 0 bases and the J gene end by 4 bases; junction bases not matched to a gene: 8. Germline V gives CDR1 SGHNT, CDR2 YYREEE (reference sequence). There are 16 residues in the CDR3. In nucleotides, the CDR3 is TGTGCCAGCAGCTTGGCCGGGGCGGGAGGGCGGTACGAGCAGTACTTC. Its protein product is CASSLAGAGGRYEQYF.

Comments on this clone: This sample also contains other DNA sequences that code for the same CDR3. The chain combines TRBV2 with TRBJ1-1, with 9 positions matching TRBD1. Per the germline V gene, CDR1 is SNHLY and CDR2 is FYNNEI. V trimming: 6 bases; J trimming: 4 bases; junction bases outside the gene matches: 3. The CDR3 is made up of 13 amino acids. CDR3 bases: TGTGCCAGCAGGGGACAGGGCGGCACTGAAGCTTTCTTT. Translation gives CASRGQGGTEAFF.

The gene calls are TRBV29-1 and TRBJ2-5; the D is unclear. The J call may be wrong; the DNA end is better matched by TRBJ2-7. Germline assignment: CDR1 SQVTM and CDR2 ANQGSEA. This CDR3 region has 13 residues. DNA of the CDR3: TGCAGCGTTGTCAGAGGCTCAAACTACGAGCAGTACTTC. As protein: CSVVRGSNYEQYF.

The V call is TRBV11-2, the J call TRBJ1-1; the D gene is possibly TRBD1 (6 bases). V was clipped by 3 bases and J by 3 bases, with 11 bases between them. The germline V gene encodes CDR1 SGHAT and CDR2 FQNNGV. The CDR3 loop spans 14 amino acids. The CDR3, as DNA: TGTGCCAGCAGCTTGGACCAGGGGTACACTGAAGCTTTCTTT. Translation: CASSLDQGYTEAFF.

The chain joins TRBV7-8 to TRBJ1-1, with 7 bases aligning to TRBD1. J was trimmed by 2 bases and V by 4 bases; bases with no gene match: 7. CDR1 and CDR2 (germline): SGHVS, FQNEAQ. CDR3 length: 15 amino acids. Here the CDR3 reads CASSSGQRLNTEAFF. The CDR3 DNA follows: TGTGCCAGCAGCTCGGGACAGAGGCTTAACACTGAAGCTTTCTTT.

This clone was seen a few times. The rearrangement joins TRBV6-5 to TRBJ1-2; TRBD1 aligns across 7 bases. Unmatched junction bases numbered 2, after V lost 2 bases and J lost 2 bases. The CDR3 contains 14 residues. Germline-derived CDR1 and CDR2 are MNHEY and SVGAGI. CDR3 coding DNA: TGTGCCAGCAGTTACAGGGGGCCCAACTATGGCTACACCTTC. It is translated as CASSYRGPNYGYTF.

The V and J genes are TRBV7-6 and TRBJ1-1, with 10 bases fitting TRBD1. The CDR3 consists of 14 residues. CDR1 and CDR2 from the germline V gene are SGHVS and FNYEAQ. V trimming: 5 bases; J trimming: 5 bases; junction bases outside the gene matches: 5. CDR3: CASSRGQGGTEAFF. The CDR3 DNA sequence: TGTGCCAGCAGCCGAGGACAGGGGGGGACTGAAGCTTTCTTT.

V gene TRBV7-2 combines with J gene TRBJ2-1, with 9 bases matching TRBD2. CDR1 and CDR2 from the germline V gene are SGHTA and FQGNSA. The CDR3 consists of 15 residues. J lost 8 bases, V lost 5 bases, and 10 bases had no gene match. This CDR3 reads CASSQGWVAGDEQFF. The CDR3 DNA is TGTGCCAGCAGCCAGGGATGGGTAGCGGGAGATGAGCAGTTCTTC.

CDR3 region: CASSLGAGETQYF. In DNA form, the CDR3 reads TGTGCCAGCAGCTTGGGGGCAGGGGAGACCCAGTACTTC. V and J are TRBV5-6 and TRBJ2-5; D might be TRBD1 (5 bases). CDR3 size: 13 residues. V lost 0 bases to trimming and J lost 5 bases, with 8 bases between them. In germline, CDR1 is SGHDT, CDR2 YYEEEE.

This rearrangement joins TRBV30 to TRBJ1-2; no firm D call. From germline, CDR1 is GTSNPN and CDR2 SVGIG (reference sequence). This CDR3 region has 16 residues. Trimming shortened V by 2 bases and J by 4 bases, and 20 bases separated the two germline ends. The CDR3 protein is CAWSYRHSTPSYGYTF. The CDR3 nucleotides read TGTGCCTGGAGTTATCGGCATTCCACCCCTAGCTATGGCTACACCTTC. Based on the CDR3 plus reference TRBV30 and TRBJ1-2, the full variable domain is SQTIHQWPATLVQPVGSPLSLECTVEGTSNPNLYWYRQAAGRGLQLLFYSVGIGQISSEVPQNLSASRPQDRQFILSSKKLLLSDSGFYLCAWSYRHSTPSYGYTFGSGTRLTVV.

The V call is TRBV7-9, the J call TRBJ2-7; TRBD2 matches 8 bases. The CDR3 consists of 15 residues. Unmatched junction bases numbered 11, after V lost 4 bases and J lost 6 bases. Per the germline V gene, CDR1 is SEHNR and CDR2 is FQNEAQ (reference sequence). As DNA, the CDR3 is TGTGCCAGCAGCTCCCGACTAGCGAGAAACCCCGAGCAGTACTTC. Protein: CASSSRLARNPEQYF.

This clone occurred once. The chain uses TRBV6-1 and TRBJ1-6, with a weak D call TRBD1 (5 bases). The CDR3 totals 14 residues. Germline V lookup: CDR1 MNHNS, CDR2 SASEGT. V was shortened by 0 bases and J by 7 bases, with 7 bases between the two germline ends. In DNA form, the CDR3 reads TGTGCCAGCAGTGAAGCGCGGGGGAATTCACCCCTCCACTTT. It translates to CASSEARGNSPLHF.

V gene TRBV29-1 combines with J gene TRBJ2-3; 9 bases map to TRBD1. The ends lost 7 bases at V and 5 bases at J; junction bases unmatched: 10. Germline V CDR1 and CDR2: SQVTM, ANQGSEA. CDR3 length equals 14 residues. CDR3 nucleotide sequence: TGCAGCGCAGTTGGGGGACAGGGTGGAGATACGCAGTATTTT. The encoded protein is CSAVGGQGGDTQYF.

V gene TRBV5-4 combines with J gene TRBJ2-7; 7 nucleotides match TRBD1. This CDR3 is built from 14 residues. Germline V CDR1 and CDR2: SGHNT, YYREEE (reference sequence). Trimming cost V 2 bases and J 6 bases; bases outside gene matches: 8. Here the CDR3 DNA reads TGTGCCAGCAGCTTAGGGGGCCCCCTGGCCGAGCAGTACTTC. Translated, it gives CASSLGGPLAEQYF.

In this sample, this clone turned up a few times. The gene calls are TRBV5-4 and TRBJ1-4, with D possibly TRBD1 on 5 matching bases. Germline CDR1 is SGHNT and CDR2 is YYREEE (reference sequence). The CDR3 contains 14 residues. V dropped 0 bases and J dropped 5 bases, with 8 bases sitting between them. The CDR3 DNA reads TGTGCCAGCAGCTTGGACAGGCAGAATGAAAAACTGTTTTTT. This translates into CASSLDRQNEKLFF.

The chain couples TRBV4-3 to TRBJ2-3; 11 bases line up with TRBD1. CDR3 length: 17 amino acids. The junction had 7 bases not matched to a gene; V was cut back by 0 bases and J by 5 bases. CDR1 LGHNA and CDR2 YSLEER come from the germline V gene. CDR3 sequence reads: CASSQDRRTGGLDTQYF. In nucleotides, the CDR3 is TGCGCCAGCAGCCAAGATCGGCGGACAGGGGGCCTAGATACGCAGTATTTT.

On this clone: In the same sample, other DNA sequences code for this CDR3. This sequence joins TRBV5-1 and TRBJ1-2; D is undetermined. V lost 0 bases and J lost 1, with 4 bases in between. Germline lookup yields CDR1 SGHRS and CDR2 YFSETQ. This CDR3 region has 13 residues. The DNA for the CDR3 is TGCGCCAGCAGCTTGGGAGGTAACTATGGCTACACCTTC. This codes for CASSLGGNYGYTF.